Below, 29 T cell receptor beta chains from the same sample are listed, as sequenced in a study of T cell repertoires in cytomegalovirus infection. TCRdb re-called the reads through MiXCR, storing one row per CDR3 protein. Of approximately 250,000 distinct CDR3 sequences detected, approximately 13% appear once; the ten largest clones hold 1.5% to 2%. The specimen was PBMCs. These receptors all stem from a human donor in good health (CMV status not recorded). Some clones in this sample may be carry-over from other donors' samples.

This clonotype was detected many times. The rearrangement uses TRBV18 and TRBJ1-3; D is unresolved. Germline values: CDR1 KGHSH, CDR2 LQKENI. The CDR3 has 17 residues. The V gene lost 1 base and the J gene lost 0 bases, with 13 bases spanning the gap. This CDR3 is CASSPLQAPSSGNTIYF. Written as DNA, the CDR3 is TGTGCCAGCTCACCACTTCAAGCCCCGAGCTCTGGAAACACCATATATTTT.

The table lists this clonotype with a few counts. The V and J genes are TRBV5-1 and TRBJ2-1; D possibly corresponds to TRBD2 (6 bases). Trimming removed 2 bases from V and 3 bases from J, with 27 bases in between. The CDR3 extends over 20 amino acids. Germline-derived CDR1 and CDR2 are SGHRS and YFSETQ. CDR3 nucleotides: TGCGCCAGCAGCTTTATAAGAACGTTGGGACTCCCCGGCGTCTACAATGAGCAGTTCTTC. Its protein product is CASSFIRTLGLPGVYNEQFF.

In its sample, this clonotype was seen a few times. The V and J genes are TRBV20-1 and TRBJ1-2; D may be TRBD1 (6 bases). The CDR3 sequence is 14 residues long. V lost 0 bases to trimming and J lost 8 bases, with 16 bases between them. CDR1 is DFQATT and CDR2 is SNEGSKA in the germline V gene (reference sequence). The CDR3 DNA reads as TGCAGTGCTAGAGATGGAGGGGGGTCAGGGGGCTACACCTTC. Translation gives CSARDGGGSGGYTF.

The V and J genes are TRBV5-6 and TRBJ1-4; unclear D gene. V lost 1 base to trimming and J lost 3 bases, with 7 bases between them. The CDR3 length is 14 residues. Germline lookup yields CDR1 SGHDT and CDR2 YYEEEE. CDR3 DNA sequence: TGTGCCAGCAGCTTGATCCAGTCTAATGAAAAACTGTTTTTT. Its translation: CASSLIQSNEKLFF.

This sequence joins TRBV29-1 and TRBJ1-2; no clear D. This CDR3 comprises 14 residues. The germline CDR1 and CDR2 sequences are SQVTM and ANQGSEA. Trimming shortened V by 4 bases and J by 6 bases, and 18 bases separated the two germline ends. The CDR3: CSVVSPVDFDGYTF. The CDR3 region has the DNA TGCAGCGTTGTAAGCCCCGTTGACTTTGATGGCTACACCTTC.

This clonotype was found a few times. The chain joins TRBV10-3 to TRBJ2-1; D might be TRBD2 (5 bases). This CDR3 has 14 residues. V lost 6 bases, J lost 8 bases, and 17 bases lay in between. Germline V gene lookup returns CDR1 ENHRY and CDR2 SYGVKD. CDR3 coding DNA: TGTGCCATCAGCGGGTCGGGATATGACCATGAGCAGTTCTTC. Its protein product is CAISGSGYDHEQFF.

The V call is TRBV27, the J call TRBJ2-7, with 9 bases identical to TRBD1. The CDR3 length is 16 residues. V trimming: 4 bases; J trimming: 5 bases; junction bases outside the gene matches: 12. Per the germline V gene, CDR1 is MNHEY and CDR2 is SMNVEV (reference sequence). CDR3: CASSWGDRDRYHEQYF. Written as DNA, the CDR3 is TGTGCCAGCAGTTGGGGGGACAGGGACCGCTACCACGAGCAGTACTTC.

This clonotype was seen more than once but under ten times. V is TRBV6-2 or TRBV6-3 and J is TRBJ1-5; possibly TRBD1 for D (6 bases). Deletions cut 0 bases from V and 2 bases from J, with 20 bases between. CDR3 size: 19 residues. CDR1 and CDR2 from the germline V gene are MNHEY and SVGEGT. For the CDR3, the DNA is TGTGCCAGCAGTTACTCTCCCAGGACAGCCCTTAGGGGCAATCAGCCCCAGCATTTT. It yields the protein CASSYSPRTALRGNQPQHF.

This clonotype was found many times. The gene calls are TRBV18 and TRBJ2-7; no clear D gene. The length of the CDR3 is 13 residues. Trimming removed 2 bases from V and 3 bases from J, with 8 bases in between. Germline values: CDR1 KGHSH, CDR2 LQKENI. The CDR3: CASSPSKGYEQYF. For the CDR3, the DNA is TGTGCCAGCTCACCAAGTAAGGGCTACGAGCAGTACTTC.

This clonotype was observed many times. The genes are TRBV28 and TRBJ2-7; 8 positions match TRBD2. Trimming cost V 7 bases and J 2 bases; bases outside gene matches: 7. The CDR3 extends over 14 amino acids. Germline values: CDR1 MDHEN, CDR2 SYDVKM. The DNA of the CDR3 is TGTGCCAGCAAAATCGGGGGGGGGACCTACGAGCAGTACTTC. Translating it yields CASKIGGGTYEQYF.

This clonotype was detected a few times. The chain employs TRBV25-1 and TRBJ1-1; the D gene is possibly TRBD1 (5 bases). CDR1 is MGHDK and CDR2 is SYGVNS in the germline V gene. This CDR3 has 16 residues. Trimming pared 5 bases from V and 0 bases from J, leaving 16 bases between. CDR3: CASSPGYRIMNTEAFF. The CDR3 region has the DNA TGTGCCAGCAGTCCAGGGTATAGAATAATGAACACTGAAGCTTTCTTT. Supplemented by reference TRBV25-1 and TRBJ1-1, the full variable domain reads EADIYQTPRYLVIGTGKKITLECSQTMGHDKMYWYQQDPGMELHLIHYSYGVNSTEKGDLSSESTVSRIRTEHFPLTLESARPSHTSQYLCASSPGYRIMNTEAFFGQGTRLTVV.

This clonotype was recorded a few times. The CDR3 DNA is TGCAGTGCCGGTGCGGGGGGAACTGGAAACACCATATATTTT. The encoded protein is CSAGAGGTGNTIYF. The rearrangement joins TRBV20-1 to TRBJ1-3, with D perhaps matching TRBD1 (5 bases). Looked up from germline, CDR1 is DFQATT and CDR2 is SNEGSKA (reference sequence). This CDR3 contains 14 residues. Trimming stripped 6 bases from V and 2 bases from J, with 14 bases between.

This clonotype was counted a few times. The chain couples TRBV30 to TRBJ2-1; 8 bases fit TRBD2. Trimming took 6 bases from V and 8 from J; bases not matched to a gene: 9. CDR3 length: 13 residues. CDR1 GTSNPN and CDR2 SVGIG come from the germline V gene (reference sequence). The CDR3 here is CACQRDSGDEQFF. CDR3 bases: TGTGCCTGCCAACGGGATAGCGGGGATGAGCAGTTCTTC.

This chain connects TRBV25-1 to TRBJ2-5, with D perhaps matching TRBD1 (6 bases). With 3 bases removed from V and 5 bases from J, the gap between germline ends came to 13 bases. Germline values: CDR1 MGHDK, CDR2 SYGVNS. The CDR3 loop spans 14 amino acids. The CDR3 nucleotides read TGTGCCAGCAGTGATAGCCAGGGGTTGGAGACCCAGTACTTC. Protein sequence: CASSDSQGLETQYF.

The CDR3 DNA sequence: TGCAGTGTTCCTGCAGGGCAAGGCACAGATACGCAGTATTTT. It yields the protein CSVPAGQGTDTQYF. The J gene is TRBJ2-3, the V gene TRBV20-1; tentative D call: TRBD1 (5 bases). With 7 bases removed from V and 1 base from J, the gap between germline ends came to 15 bases. The CDR3 consists of 14 residues. Germline CDR1 is DFQATT and CDR2 is SNEGSKA (reference sequence).

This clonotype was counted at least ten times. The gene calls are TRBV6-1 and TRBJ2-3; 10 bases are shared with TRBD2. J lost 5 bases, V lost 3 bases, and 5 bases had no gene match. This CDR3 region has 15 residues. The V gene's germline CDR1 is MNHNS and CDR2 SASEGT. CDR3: CASSDLAGVIDTQYF. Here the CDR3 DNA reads TGTGCCAGCAGTGATCTAGCGGGAGTAATAGATACGCAGTATTTT.

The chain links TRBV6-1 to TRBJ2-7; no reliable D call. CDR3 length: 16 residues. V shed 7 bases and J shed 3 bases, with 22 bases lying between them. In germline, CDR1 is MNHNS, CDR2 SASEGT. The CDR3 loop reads CASTPTGSLTDYEQYF. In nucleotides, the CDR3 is TGTGCCAGCACTCCAACTGGGTCGCTAACCGACTACGAGCAGTACTTC.

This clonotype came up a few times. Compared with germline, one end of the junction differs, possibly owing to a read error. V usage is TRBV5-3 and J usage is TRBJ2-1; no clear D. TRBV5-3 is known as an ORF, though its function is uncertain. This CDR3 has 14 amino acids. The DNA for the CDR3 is TGTGCCAGCAGCTTGGAACAACTAATGAATGAGCAGTTCTTC. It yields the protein CASSLEQLMNEQFF.

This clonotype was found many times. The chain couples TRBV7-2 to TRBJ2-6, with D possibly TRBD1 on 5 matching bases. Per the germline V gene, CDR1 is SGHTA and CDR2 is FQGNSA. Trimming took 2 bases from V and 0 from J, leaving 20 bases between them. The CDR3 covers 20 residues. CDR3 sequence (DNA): TGTGCCAGCAGCTTAAACCCCGGTACCCAGGGCCGCTCTGGGGCCAACGTCCTGACTTTC. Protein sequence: CASSLNPGTQGRSGANVLTF. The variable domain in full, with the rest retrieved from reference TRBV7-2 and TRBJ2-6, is GAGVSQSPSNKVTEKGKDVELRCDPISGHTALYWYRQSLGQGLEFLIYFQGNSAPDKSGLPSDRFSAERTGGSVSTLTIQRTQQEDSAVYLCASSLNPGTQGRSGANVLTFGAGSRLTVL.

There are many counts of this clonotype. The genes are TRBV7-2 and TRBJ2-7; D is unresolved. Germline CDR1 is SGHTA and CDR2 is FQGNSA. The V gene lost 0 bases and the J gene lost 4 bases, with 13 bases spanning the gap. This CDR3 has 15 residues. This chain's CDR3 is CASSLAGRNQYEQYF. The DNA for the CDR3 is TGTGCCAGCAGCTTAGCAGGACGGAATCAGTACGAGCAGTACTTC.

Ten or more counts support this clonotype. CDR3 nucleotide sequence: TGTGCCAGCAGGCACAGTGCGGGCAGCTCCTACGAGCAGTACTTC. Protein product: CASRHSAGSSYEQYF. The chain uses TRBV12-3 or TRBV12-4 and TRBJ2-7; TRBD2 might be the D (5 bases). The V gene lost 6 bases and the J gene lost 0 bases, with 15 bases spanning the gap. This CDR3 is built from 15 residues.

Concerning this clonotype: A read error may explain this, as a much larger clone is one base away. The CDR3 coding sequence is TGTGCCAGCAGCCAAGGAAGCGGGAGGGCCATCGTAGGTACGCAGTATTTT. Translation: CASSQGSGRAIVGTQYF. The V call is TRBV14, the J call TRBJ2-3, with TRBD2 identical over 10 bases. Germline CDR1 SGHDN, CDR2 FVKESK. The J segment lost 8 bases and the V segment lost 1 base, leaving 12 bases of the junction unmatched. CDR3 length equals 17 residues.

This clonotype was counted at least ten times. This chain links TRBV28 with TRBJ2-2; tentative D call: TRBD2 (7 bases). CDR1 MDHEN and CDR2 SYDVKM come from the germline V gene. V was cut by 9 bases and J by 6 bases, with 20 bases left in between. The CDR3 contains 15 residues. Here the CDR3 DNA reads TGTGCCAGTTATGGACAGCTGGGGAGGGCCGGGGAGCTGTTTTTT. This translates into CASYGQLGRAGELFF. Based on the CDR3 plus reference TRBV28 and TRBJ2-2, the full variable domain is DVKVTQSSRYLVKRTGEKVFLECVQDMDHENMFWYRQDPGLGLRLIYFSYDVKMKEKGDIPEGYSVSREKKERFSLILESASTNQTSMYLCASYGQLGRAGELFFGEGSRLTVL.

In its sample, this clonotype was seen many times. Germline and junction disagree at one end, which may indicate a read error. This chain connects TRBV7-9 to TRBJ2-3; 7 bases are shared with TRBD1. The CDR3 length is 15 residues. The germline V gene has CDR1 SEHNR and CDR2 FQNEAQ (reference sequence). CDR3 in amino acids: CASGFPTGRTDTQYF. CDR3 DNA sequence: TGTGCCAGCGGCTTTCCGACAGGGCGCACAGATACGCAGTATTTT.

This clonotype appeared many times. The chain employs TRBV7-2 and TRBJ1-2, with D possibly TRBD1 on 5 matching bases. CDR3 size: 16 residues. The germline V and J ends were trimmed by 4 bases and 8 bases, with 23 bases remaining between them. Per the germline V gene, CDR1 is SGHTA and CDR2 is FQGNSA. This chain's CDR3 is CASSSRSPHLGGGYTF. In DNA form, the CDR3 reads TGTGCCAGCAGCTCCAGATCGCCCCACCTGGGGGGAGGCTACACCTTC.

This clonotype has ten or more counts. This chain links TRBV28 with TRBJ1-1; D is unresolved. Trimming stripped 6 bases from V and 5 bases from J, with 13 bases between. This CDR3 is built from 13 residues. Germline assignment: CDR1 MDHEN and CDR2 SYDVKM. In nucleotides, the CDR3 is TGTGCCAGCAGAAGGGCAGGTAGGACTGAAGCTTTCTTT. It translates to CASRRAGRTEAFF.

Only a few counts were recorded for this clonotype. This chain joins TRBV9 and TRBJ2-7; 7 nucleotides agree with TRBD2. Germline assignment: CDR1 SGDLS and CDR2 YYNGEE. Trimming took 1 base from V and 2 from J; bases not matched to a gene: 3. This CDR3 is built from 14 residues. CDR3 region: CASSVYAGAYEQYF. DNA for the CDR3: TGTGCCAGCAGCGTATACGCGGGGGCCTACGAGCAGTACTTC.

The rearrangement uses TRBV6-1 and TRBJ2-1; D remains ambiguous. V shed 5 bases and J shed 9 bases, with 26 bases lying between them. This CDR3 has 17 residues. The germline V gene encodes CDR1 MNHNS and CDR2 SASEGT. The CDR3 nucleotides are TGTGCCAGCAGTTACAACCAACCCTCTTCCTTCGATCGTGAGCAGTTCTTC. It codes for CASSYNQPSSFDREQFF.

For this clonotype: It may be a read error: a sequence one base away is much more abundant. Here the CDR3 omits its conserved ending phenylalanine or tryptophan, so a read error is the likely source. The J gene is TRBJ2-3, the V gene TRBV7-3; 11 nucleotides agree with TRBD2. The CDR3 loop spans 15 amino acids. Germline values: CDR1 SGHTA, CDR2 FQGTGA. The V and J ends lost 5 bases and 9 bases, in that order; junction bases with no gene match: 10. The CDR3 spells CASSVGTSGTGTQYI. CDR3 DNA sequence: TGTGCCAGCAGCGTCGGGACTAGCGGTACAGGAACGCAGTATATT.